This T cell receptor (beta chain) was sequenced during a study of cytomegalovirus exposure and HLA in healthy donors. Study background: T cells numbering about 180 million yielded more than 100 million unique TCR beta sequences in an earlier analysis.

Comment on this clone: The antigen is not known. At one of its ends the junction is not consistent with the germline gene, which may arise from a read error.

Study-wide points: V- and J-gene trimming of TCR beta was linked (in a later analysis) to a missense DCLRE1C variant.

Germline V gene sequence: CDR1 SEHNR, CDR2 FQNEAQ (reference sequence). This CDR3 has 15 amino acids. Both 60 Vbeta primers and 13 Jbeta primers went into the PCR. TCRdb's table, derived via immunoSEQ multiplex PCR, lists solely in-frame clones and lacks some. This sample has around 190,000 clones, with 81% found just once. V and J are TRBV7-9 and TRBJ2-5; weak D call: TRBD2 (5 bases). This receptor was identified in a man younger than 35 in good health and CMV-seronegative. Material: PBMCs. The chain's CDR3 is CSSSLASTYQETQYF. In DNA form, the CDR3 reads TGTTCCAGCAGCTTAGCGAGTACGTACCAAGAGACCCAGTACTTC.